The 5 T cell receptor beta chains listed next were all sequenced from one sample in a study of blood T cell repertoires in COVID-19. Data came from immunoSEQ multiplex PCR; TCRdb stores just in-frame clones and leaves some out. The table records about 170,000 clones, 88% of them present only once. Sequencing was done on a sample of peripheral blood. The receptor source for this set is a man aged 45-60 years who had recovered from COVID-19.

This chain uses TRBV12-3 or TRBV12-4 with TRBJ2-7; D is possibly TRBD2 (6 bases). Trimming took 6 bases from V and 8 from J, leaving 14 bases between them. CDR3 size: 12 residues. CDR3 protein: CASRAGGRKQYF. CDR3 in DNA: TGTGCCAGCAGAGCCGGGGGTAGAAAGCAGTACTTC.

The CDR3 loop reads CASSQDRTMAHGYTF. CDR3 nucleotides: TGTGCCAGCAGCCAAGACAGGACAATGGCCCATGGCTACACCTTC. The J gene is TRBJ1-2, the V gene TRBV3-1 (or the pseudogene TRBV3-2); weak D call: TRBD1 (5 bases). Germline-derived CDR1 and CDR2 are LGHDT and YNNKEL (reference sequence). V shed 0 bases and J shed 6 bases, with 14 bases lying between them. This CDR3 contains 15 residues.

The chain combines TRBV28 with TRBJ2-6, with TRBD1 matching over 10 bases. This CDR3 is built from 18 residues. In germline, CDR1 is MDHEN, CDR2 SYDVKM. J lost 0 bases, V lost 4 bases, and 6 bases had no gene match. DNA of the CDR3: TGTGCCAGCAGTTCCCCCGGGACAGGGGTCTCTGGGGCCAACGTCCTGACTTTC. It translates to CASSSPGTGVSGANVLTF.

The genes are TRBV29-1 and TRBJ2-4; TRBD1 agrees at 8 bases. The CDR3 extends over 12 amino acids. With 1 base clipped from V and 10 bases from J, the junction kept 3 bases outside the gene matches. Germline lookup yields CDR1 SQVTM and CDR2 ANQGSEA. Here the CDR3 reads CSVEGTGRIQYF. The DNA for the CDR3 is TGCAGCGTTGAAGGGACAGGGAGGATTCAGTACTTC.

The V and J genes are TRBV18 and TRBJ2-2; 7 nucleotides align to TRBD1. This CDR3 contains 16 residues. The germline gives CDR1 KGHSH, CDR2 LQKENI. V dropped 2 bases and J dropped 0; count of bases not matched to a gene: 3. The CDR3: CASSPTGQSNTGELFF. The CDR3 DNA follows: TGTGCCAGCTCACCAACGGGACAGTCGAACACCGGGGAGCTGTTTTTT.